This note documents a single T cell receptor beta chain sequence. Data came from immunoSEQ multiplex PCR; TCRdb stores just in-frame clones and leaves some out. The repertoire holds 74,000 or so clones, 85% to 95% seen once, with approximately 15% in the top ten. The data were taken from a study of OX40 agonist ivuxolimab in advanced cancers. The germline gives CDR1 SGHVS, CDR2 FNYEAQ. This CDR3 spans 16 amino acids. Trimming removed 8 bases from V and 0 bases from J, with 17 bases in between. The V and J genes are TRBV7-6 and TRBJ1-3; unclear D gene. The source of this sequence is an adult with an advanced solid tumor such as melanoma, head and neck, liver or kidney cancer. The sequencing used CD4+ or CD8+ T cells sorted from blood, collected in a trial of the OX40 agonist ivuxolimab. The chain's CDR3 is CASASQTQNSGNTIYF. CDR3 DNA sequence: TGTGCCAGCGCCTCCCAGACACAGAACTCTGGAAACACCATATATTTT.